This entry concerns a single T cell receptor (beta chain). The assay was immunoSEQ multiplex PCR, and TCRdb's table has in-frame clones only and misses some. This table has about 21,000 clones, about 85% appearing once. The sample comes from a study of T cells in localized non-small cell lung cancer. There are 12 residues in the CDR3. V lost 6 bases to trimming and J lost 4 bases, with 9 bases between them. CDR1 and CDR2 (germline): SGHRS, YFSETQ. The chain joins TRBV5-1 to TRBJ2-3; tentatively, D is TRBD2 (7 bases). This receptor was taken from a woman aged 40-70 years with stage II squamous cell lung carcinoma. The sequences come from PBMCs, collected before any cancer treatment. DNA for the CDR3: TGCGCCAGCACGGGGGGCCCAGATACGCAGTATTTT. This translates into CASTGGPDTQYF.